Below, 26 T cell receptor beta chains from the same sample are listed, as sequenced in a study of T-cell reconstitution after alpha-beta-depleted transplantation in children. Unique molecular identifiers were incorporated when the TCRbeta library was constructed. Using its own MiXCR run on the PCR reads, TCRdb lists one record per CDR3 protein. The sample contains around 580,000 distinct CDR3 sequences, over 20% of which appear only once. The specimen was PBMCs, collected before TCRalphabeta/CD19-depleted stem cell transplant. Source of these receptors: a boy under three years old with Wiskott-Aldrich syndrome, due to receive a stem cell transplant.

This clonotype has only a few counts. The chain has TRBV5-5 and TRBJ2-7; D may be TRBD1 or TRBD2 (5 bases each). Germline-derived CDR1 and CDR2 are SGHKS and YYEKEE (reference sequence). The length of the CDR3 is 13 residues. V lost 4 bases and J lost 5, with 13 bases in between. CDR3: CASSLPRDHEQYF. The DNA of the CDR3 is TGTGCCAGCAGCCTCCCCCGGGACCACGAGCAGTACTTC.

This clonotype appeared many times. The V and J genes are TRBV5-1 and TRBJ2-2, with 7 bases that match TRBD1. In germline, CDR1 is SGHRS, CDR2 YFSETQ. Trimming took 4 bases from V and 7 from J; bases not matched to a gene: 13. This CDR3 spans 16 amino acids. CDR3 residues: CASSKGQSLGHGELFF. In DNA form, the CDR3 reads TGCGCCAGCAGCAAGGGACAGAGCCTCGGGCACGGGGAGCTGTTTTTT. The complete variable domain, with remaining parts taken from reference TRBV5-1 and TRBJ2-2, reads KAGVTQTPRYLIKTRGQQVTLSCSPISGHRSVSWYQQTPGQGLQFLFEYFSETQRNKGNFPGRFSGRQFSNSRSEMNVSTLELGDSALYLCASSKGQSLGHGELFFGEGSRLTVL.

V is TRBV27 and J is TRBJ2-2; no firm D call. Trimming removed 5 bases at V and 2 bases at J, with 12 bases between. Germline assignment: CDR1 MNHEY and CDR2 SMNVEV (reference sequence). The CDR3 totals 15 residues. The CDR3 here is CASSPFLLNTGELFF. In DNA form, the CDR3 reads TGTGCCAGCAGTCCATTCCTGCTTAACACCGGGGAGCTGTTTTTT.

Worth noting for this clonotype: Mismatch with germline at one junction end may stem from a read error. The CDR3 spells CASRWAATNTRELFF. CDR3 coding DNA: TGTGCCAGCAGATGGGCGGCAACGAACACCCGGGAGCTGTTTTTT. V gene TRBV28 combines with J gene TRBJ2-2; D unresolved. This CDR3 has 15 amino acids. Germline values: CDR1 MDHEN, CDR2 SYDVKM.

There are a few counts of this clonotype. This chain joins TRBV5-1 and TRBJ2-7; D is tentatively TRBD1 or TRBD2 (5 bases each). Germline-derived CDR1 and CDR2 are SGHRS and YFSETQ. The CDR3 totals 22 residues. V was clipped by 1 base and J by 3 bases, with 35 bases between them. As DNA, the CDR3 is TGCGCCAGCAGCTTGCTTTGGAGTCGCTTGGCCGAGAGGGGATTGCTGGGCTACGAGCAGTACTTC. Residues: CASSLLWSRLAERGLLGYEQYF.

The genes are TRBV6-1 and TRBJ2-7; D gene ambiguous. The V end was cut by 5 bases, the J end by 4 bases, with 9 bases between. Germline values: CDR1 MNHNS, CDR2 SASEGT. There are 12 residues in the CDR3. The chain's CDR3 is CASSPHSYEQYF. The CDR3 coding sequence is TGTGCCAGCAGTCCCCATTCGTACGAGCAGTACTTC.

The chain employs TRBV5-1 and TRBJ2-5, with TRBD1 matching 7 bases. There are 15 residues in the CDR3. The germline V gene encodes CDR1 SGHRS and CDR2 YFSETQ. V gave up 4 bases and J gave up 5 bases; unmatched junction bases: 11. CDR3 loop: CASSLTGTATETQYF. Written as DNA, the CDR3 is TGCGCCAGCAGCCTGACCGGGACAGCCACCGAGACCCAGTACTTC.

This clonotype was observed once. This chain connects TRBV5-5 to TRBJ1-2, with a possible D match to TRBD1 (6 bases). The germline V and J ends were trimmed by 2 bases and 2 bases, with 13 bases remaining between them. CDR1 and CDR2 from the germline V gene are SGHKS and YYEKEE (reference sequence). The CDR3 length is 15 residues. This CDR3 is CASSLETGSNYGYTF. The DNA for the CDR3 is TGTGCCAGCAGCTTAGAGACAGGATCGAACTATGGCTACACCTTC.

This clonotype showed up just a few times. The chain carries TRBV7-8 and TRBJ2-7; 8 nucleotides line up with TRBD2. V shed 0 bases, J shed 6 bases, and the junction held 7 bases outside the gene matches. CDR1 and CDR2 from the germline V gene are SGHVS and FQNEAQ. The CDR3 has 15 amino acids. CDR3 nucleotides: TGTGCCAGCAGCTTAGCTGGCGGGAGGTCGCGCGAGCAGTACTTC. Protein product: CASSLAGGRSREQYF.

This clonotype has more than one count but fewer than ten. It is unclear where the CDR3 begins or ends on the DNA, so no DNA is shown, and the CDR3 is as TCRdb lists it. The chain employs TRBV20-1 and TRBJ2-3. Per the germline V gene, CDR1 is DFQATT and CDR2 is SNEGSKA (reference sequence). The CDR3 adds up to 11 amino acids, both ends counted. CDR3 sequence reads: CSALGTDTQYF.

The genes are TRBV3-1 and TRBJ1-5; possibly TRBD1 for D (6 bases). The CDR3 is 17 residues long. The V and J ends lost 4 bases and 7 bases respectively, with 23 bases between them. Germline V gives CDR1 LGHDT, CDR2 YNNKEL (reference sequence). Here the CDR3 reads CASSPGRGANWRQPQHF. DNA for the CDR3: TGTGCCAGCAGCCCCGGTAGGGGGGCGAATTGGAGGCAGCCCCAGCATTTT.

This clonotype was detected many times. V and J are TRBV5-1 and TRBJ2-2; perhaps D is TRBD1 or TRBD2 (5 bases each). Germline V gene lookup returns CDR1 SGHRS and CDR2 YFSETQ. The CDR3 has 15 amino acids. V was clipped by 0 bases and J by 3 bases, with 9 bases between them. CDR3 DNA sequence: TGCGCCAGCAGCTTGGGGGGGACCCACACCGGGGAGCTGTTTTTT. Protein: CASSLGGTHTGELFF.

The V and J genes are TRBV20-1 and TRBJ1-1; no definite D call. Trimming took off 5 bases at V and 4 bases at J, with 17 bases between the two ends. The V gene's germline CDR1 is DFQATT and CDR2 SNEGSKA (reference sequence). The CDR3 contains 14 residues. As DNA, the CDR3 is TGCAGTGCTGTCGCAGTAAAGACGGGCACTGAAGCTTTCTTT. Translation gives CSAVAVKTGTEAFF.

This clonotype was seen more than once but under ten times. The chain links TRBV27 to TRBJ2-7; 9 bases map to TRBD1. CDR3 length: 16 residues. Per the germline V gene, CDR1 is MNHEY and CDR2 is SMNVEV (reference sequence). The V and J ends lost 0 bases and 3 bases, in that order; junction bases with no gene match: 6. For the CDR3, the DNA is TGTGCCAGCAGTTTATCTGGACAGGGGATCCTCTACGAGCAGTACTTC. The encoded protein is CASSLSGQGILYEQYF.

This clonotype was counted a few times. The chain recombines TRBV19 with TRBJ1-3, with D unresolved. V gave up 8 bases and J gave up 1 base, with 15 bases separating them. Germline assignment: CDR1 LNHDA and CDR2 SQIVND (reference sequence). The CDR3 has 15 residues. Here the CDR3 DNA reads TGTGCCAGTCGTAATCTGCTAGGTTCTGGAAACACCATATATTTT. Its translation: CASRNLLGSGNTIYF.

The chain combines TRBV20-1 with TRBJ1-2, with a tentative D call TRBD1 (6 bases). Trimming left V 3 bases short and J 4 bases short, with 9 bases between. Germline CDR1 and CDR2: DFQATT and SNEGSKA (reference sequence). The CDR3 runs to 12 residues. The CDR3 region has the DNA TGCAGTGCTAGTCAGGGGTCCTATGGCTACACCTTC. Amino acid sequence: CSASQGSYGYTF.

The chain is built from TRBV7-3 and TRBJ1-1; TRBD1 might be the D (5 bases). This CDR3 spans 15 amino acids. Germline V gene sequence: CDR1 SGHTA, CDR2 FQGTGA. Trimming shortened V by 1 base and J by 1 base, and 10 bases separated the two germline ends. The CDR3 bases are TGTGCCAGCAGCTTAAGAGGCCAGGGGAACACTGAAGCTTTCTTT. Its translation: CASSLRGQGNTEAFF.

Only a few counts were recorded for this clonotype. The chain is built from TRBV7-6 and TRBJ1-2; no definite D call. The V gene's germline CDR1 is SGHVS and CDR2 FNYEAQ. V was clipped by 3 bases and J by 6 bases, with 11 bases between them. There are 13 residues in the CDR3. The CDR3 region is CASSFSALDGYTF. Written as DNA, the CDR3 is TGTGCCAGCAGCTTCAGCGCTTTAGATGGCTACACCTTC.

The genes are TRBV14 and TRBJ1-1, with D maybe TRBD1 (6 bases). In germline, CDR1 is SGHDN, CDR2 FVKESK. The CDR3 runs 16 residues. Trimming removed 1 base from V and 6 bases from J, with 18 bases in between. The CDR3 sequence: CASSQAVGAWGSEAFF. The CDR3 DNA reads as TGTGCCAGCAGCCAAGCGGTGGGGGCTTGGGGTTCTGAAGCTTTCTTT.

This clonotype came up a few times. This sequence joins TRBV29-1 and TRBJ2-2; maybe TRBD2 (5 bases). The CDR3 is 14 residues long. CDR1 is SQVTM, CDR2 ANQGSEA, per germline. The ends were cut back, 6 bases at V and 4 bases at J, with 15 bases in the middle. This CDR3 reads CSVDRGEITGELFF. In DNA, the CDR3 is TGCAGCGTAGACCGGGGAGAAATCACCGGGGAGCTGTTTTTT.

This clonotype was seen a handful of times. This chain joins TRBV5-1 and TRBJ2-2, with D possibly matching TRBD2 (6 bases). The CDR3 is 16 amino acids. Trimming stripped 1 base from V and 7 bases from J, with 17 bases between. CDR1 and CDR2 from the germline V gene are SGHRS and YFSETQ. CDR3 protein: CASSLFAGYKIGELFF. CDR3 bases: TGCGCCAGCAGCTTGTTCGCGGGATATAAGATCGGGGAGCTGTTTTTT.

This clonotype was observed a handful of times. V gene TRBV20-1 combines with J gene TRBJ2-1, with 7 bases that match TRBD2. V shed 3 bases and J 10 bases; nucleotides not matched to a gene: 9. Germline V gene data show CDR1 as DFQATT and CDR2 as SNEGSKA (reference sequence). The CDR3 sequence is 13 residues long. DNA of the CDR3: TGCAGTGCTAGTTCCCGACTAGCAAGGGAGCAGTTCTTC. Translated: CSASSRLAREQFF.

As for this clonotype: A much larger clone is a single base away; this may be a read error. The rearrangement uses TRBV12-3 or TRBV12-4 and TRBJ2-7; D not resolved. V was shortened by 8 bases and J by 2 bases, with 7 bases between the two germline ends. CDR3 length: 11 residues. The chain's CDR3 is CASGQTYEQYF. DNA for the CDR3: TGTGCCAGCGGTCAAACCTACGAGCAGTACTTC.

This chain connects TRBV6-1 to TRBJ2-4; 11 bases are shared with TRBD2. Trimming at V came to 5 bases and at J to 0 bases, leaving 12 bases not matched to a gene. Germline V gene lookup returns CDR1 MNHNS and CDR2 SASEGT. The CDR3 length is 19 residues. In DNA form, the CDR3 reads TGTGCCAGCAGTCTGCCCGGGACTAGCGGATTTTTAGCCAAAAACATTCAGTACTTC. Translating it yields CASSLPGTSGFLAKNIQYF.

This chain joins TRBV12-3 or TRBV12-4 and TRBJ2-3; D is undetermined. This CDR3 comprises 16 residues. Trimming shortened V by 7 bases and J by 5 bases, and 22 bases separated the two germline ends. CDR3: CASTASGFLWGDTQYF. The CDR3 coding sequence is TGTGCCAGCACCGCCTCTGGCTTTCTCTGGGGAGATACGCAGTATTTT.

V usage is TRBV28 and J usage is TRBJ1-6; unclear D gene. V lost 2 bases to trimming and J lost 8 bases, with 4 bases between them. Germline lookup yields CDR1 MDHEN and CDR2 SYDVKM. This CDR3 is built from 12 residues. The CDR3 reads CASSLSYSPLHF. The CDR3, as DNA: TGTGCCAGCAGTTTAAGCTATTCACCCCTCCACTTT.